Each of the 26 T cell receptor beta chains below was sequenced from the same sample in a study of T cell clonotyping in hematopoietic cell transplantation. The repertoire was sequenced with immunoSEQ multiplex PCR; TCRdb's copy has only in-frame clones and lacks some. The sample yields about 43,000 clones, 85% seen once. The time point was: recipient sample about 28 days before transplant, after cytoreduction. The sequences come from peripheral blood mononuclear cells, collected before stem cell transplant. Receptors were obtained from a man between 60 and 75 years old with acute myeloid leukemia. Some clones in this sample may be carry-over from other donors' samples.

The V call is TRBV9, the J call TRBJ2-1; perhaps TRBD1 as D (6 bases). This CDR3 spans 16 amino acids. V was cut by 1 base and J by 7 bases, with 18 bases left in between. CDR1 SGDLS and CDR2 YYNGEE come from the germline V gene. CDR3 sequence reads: CASSVTGTLYGNEQFF. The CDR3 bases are TGTGCCAGCAGCGTAACCGGGACACTTTATGGGAATGAGCAGTTCTTC.

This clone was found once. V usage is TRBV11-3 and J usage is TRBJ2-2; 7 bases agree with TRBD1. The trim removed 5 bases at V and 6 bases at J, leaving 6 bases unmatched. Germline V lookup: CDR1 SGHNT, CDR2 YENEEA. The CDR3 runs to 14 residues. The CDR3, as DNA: TGTGCCAGCAGCGAAAACAGGGGAGCCGGGGAGCTGTTTTTT. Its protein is CASSENRGAGELFF.

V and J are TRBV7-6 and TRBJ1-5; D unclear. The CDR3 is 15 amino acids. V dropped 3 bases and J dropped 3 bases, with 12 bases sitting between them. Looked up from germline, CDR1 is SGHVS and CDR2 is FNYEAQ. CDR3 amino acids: CASSFHKGNNQPQHF. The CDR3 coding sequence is TGTGCCAGCAGCTTTCATAAGGGAAACAATCAGCCCCAGCATTTT.

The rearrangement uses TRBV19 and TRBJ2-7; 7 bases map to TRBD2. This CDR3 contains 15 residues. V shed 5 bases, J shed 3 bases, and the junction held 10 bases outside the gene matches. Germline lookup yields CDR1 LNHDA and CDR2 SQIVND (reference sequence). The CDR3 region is CASSASGGVGYEQYF. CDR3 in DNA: TGTGCCAGTAGTGCATCGGGGGGAGTAGGCTACGAGCAGTACTTC. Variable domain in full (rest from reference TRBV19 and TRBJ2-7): DGGITQSPKYLFRKEGQNVTLSCEQNLNHDAMYWYRQDPGQGLRLIYYSQIVNDFQKGDIAEGYSVSREKKESFPLTVTSAQKNPTAFYLCASSASGGVGYEQYFGPGTRLTVT.

The CDR3 protein is CASSLAGGRAYNQPQHF. CDR3 coding DNA: TGTGCCAGCAGCTTAGCGGGGGGCAGGGCTTACAATCAGCCCCAGCATTTT. The chain is built from TRBV7-6 and TRBJ1-5; a possible D gene is TRBD1 (6 bases). This CDR3 is 17 amino acids long. Germline assignment: CDR1 SGHVS and CDR2 FNYEAQ. V lost 0 bases and J 3 bases, leaving 15 bases between the germline ends.

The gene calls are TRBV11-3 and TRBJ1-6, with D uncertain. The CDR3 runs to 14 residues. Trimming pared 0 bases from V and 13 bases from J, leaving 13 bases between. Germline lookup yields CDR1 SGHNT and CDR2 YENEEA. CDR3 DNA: TGTGCCAGCAGCTTAGAGGGCATCCAGGCGCCCCTCCACTTT. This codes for CASSLEGIQAPLHF. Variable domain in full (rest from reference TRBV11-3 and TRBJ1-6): EAGVVQSPRYKIIEKKQPVAFWCNPISGHNTLYWYLQNLGQGPELLIRYENEEAVDDSQLPKDRFSAERLKGVDSTLKIQPAELGDSAVYLCASSLEGIQAPLHFGNGTRLTVT.

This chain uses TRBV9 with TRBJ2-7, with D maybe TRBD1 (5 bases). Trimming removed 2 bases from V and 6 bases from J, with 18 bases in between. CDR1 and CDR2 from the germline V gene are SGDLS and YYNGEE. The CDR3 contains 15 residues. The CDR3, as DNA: TGTGCCAGCAGCGTGGACCCCGTGGGTAGGGGCGAGCAGTACTTC. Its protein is CASSVDPVGRGEQYF.

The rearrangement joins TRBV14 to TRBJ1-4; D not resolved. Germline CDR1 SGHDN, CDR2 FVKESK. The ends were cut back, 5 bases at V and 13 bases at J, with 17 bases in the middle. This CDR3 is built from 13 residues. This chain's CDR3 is CASSEGSRTRLFF. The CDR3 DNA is TGTGCCAGCAGCGAAGGTAGCAGGACCAGACTGTTTTTT. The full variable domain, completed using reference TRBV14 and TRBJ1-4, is EAGVTQFPSHSVIEKGQTVTLRCDPISGHDNLYWYRRVMGKEIKFLLHFVKESKQDESGMPNNRFLAERTGGTYSTLKVQPAELEDSGVYFCASSEGSRTRLFFGSGTQLSVL.

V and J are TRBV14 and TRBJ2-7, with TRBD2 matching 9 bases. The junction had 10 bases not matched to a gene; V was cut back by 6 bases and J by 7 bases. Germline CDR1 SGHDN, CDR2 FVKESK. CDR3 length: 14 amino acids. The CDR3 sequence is CASRFRGTSREQYF. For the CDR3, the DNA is TGTGCCAGCAGATTTAGGGGGACTAGCCGGGAGCAGTACTTC.

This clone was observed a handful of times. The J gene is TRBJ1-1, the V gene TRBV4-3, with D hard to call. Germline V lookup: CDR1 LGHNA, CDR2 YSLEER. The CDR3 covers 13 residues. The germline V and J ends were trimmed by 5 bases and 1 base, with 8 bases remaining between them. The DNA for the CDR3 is TGCGCCAGCAGCAGTGGAAGGAACACTGAAGCTTTCTTT. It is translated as CASSSGRNTEAFF.

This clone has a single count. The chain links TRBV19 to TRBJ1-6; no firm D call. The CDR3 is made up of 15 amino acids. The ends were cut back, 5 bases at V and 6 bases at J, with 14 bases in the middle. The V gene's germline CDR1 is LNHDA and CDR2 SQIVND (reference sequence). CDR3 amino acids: CASSPKVAGNSPLHF. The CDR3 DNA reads TGTGCCAGTAGTCCCAAGGTGGCAGGTAATTCACCCCTCCACTTT.

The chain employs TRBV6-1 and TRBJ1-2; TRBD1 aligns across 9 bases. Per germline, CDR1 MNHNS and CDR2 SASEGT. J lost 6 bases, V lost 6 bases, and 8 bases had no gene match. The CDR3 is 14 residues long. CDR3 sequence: CASRYPGQGHGYTF. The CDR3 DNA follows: TGTGCCAGCAGGTACCCGGGACAGGGCCATGGCTACACCTTC.

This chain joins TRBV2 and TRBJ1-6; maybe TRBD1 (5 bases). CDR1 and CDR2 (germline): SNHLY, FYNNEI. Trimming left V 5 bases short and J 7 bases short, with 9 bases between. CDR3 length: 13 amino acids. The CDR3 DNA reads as TGTGCCAGCAGTCCAGGGAACAATTCACCCCTCCACTTT. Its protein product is CASSPGNNSPLHF.

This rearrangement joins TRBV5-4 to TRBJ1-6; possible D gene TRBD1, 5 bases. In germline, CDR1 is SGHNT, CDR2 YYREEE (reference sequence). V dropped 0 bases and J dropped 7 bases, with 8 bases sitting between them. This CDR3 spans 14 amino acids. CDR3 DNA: TGTGCCAGCAGCTTGGGGGGGGTAAATTCACCCCTCCACTTT. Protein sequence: CASSLGGVNSPLHF.

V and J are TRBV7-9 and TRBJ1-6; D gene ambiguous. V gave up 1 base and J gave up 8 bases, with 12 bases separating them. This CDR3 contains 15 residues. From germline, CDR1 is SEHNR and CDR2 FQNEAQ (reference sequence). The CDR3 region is CASSLVEGRDSPLHF. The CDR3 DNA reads TGTGCCAGCAGCTTAGTTGAAGGGAGAGATTCACCCCTCCACTTT.

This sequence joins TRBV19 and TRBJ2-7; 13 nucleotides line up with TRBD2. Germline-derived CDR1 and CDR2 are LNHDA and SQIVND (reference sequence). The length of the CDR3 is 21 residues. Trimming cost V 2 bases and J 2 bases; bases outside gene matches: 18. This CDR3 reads CASSISPRTSGGLLRAYEQYF. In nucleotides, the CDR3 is TGTGCCAGTAGTATAAGCCCCAGGACTAGCGGGGGACTTTTAAGGGCCTACGAGCAGTACTTC.

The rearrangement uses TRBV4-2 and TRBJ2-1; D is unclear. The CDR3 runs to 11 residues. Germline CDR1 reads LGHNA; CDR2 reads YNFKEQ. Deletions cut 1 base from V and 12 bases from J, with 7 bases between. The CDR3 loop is CASSQVGGQFF. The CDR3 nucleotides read TGTGCCAGCAGCCAAGTCGGTGGGCAGTTCTTC.

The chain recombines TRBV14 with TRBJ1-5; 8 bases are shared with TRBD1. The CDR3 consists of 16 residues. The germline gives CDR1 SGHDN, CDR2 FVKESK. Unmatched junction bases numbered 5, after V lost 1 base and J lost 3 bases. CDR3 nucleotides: TGTGCCAGCAGCCAAGCGGGACAGGCGCCCAATCAGCCCCAGCATTTT. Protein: CASSQAGQAPNQPQHF. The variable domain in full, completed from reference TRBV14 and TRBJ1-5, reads EAGVTQFPSHSVIEKGQTVTLRCDPISGHDNLYWYRRVMGKEIKFLLHFVKESKQDESGMPNNRFLAERTGGTYSTLKVQPAELEDSGVYFCASSQAGQAPNQPQHFGDGTRLSIL.

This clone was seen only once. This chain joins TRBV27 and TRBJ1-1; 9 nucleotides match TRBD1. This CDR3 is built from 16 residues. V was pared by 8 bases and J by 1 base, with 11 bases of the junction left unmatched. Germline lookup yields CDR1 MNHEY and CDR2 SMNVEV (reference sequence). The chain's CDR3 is CASRKQQGQGNTEAFF. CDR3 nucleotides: TGTGCCAGCCGAAAGCAGCAGGGACAGGGGAACACTGAAGCTTTCTTT.

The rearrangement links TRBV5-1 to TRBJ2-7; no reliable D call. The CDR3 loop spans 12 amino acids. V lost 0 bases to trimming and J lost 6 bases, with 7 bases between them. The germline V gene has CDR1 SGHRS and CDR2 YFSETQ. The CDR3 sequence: CASSLGQREQYF. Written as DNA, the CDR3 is TGCGCCAGCAGCTTGGGGCAGCGCGAGCAGTACTTC.

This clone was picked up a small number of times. The CDR3 bases are TGCGCCAGCAGCCCCGGCCCTAACACTGAAGCTTTCTTT. Encoded protein: CASSPGPNTEAFF. The genes are TRBV5-1 and TRBJ1-1; D is uncertain. V dropped 4 bases and J dropped 2 bases, with 9 bases sitting between them. This CDR3 contains 13 residues. Germline CDR1 reads SGHRS; CDR2 reads YFSETQ.

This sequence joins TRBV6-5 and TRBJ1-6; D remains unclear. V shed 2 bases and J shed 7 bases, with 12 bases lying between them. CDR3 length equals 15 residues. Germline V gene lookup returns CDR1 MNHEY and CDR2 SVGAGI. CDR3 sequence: CASSYKPETNSPLHF. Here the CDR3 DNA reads TGTGCCAGCAGTTACAAACCTGAGACGAATTCACCCCTCCACTTT.

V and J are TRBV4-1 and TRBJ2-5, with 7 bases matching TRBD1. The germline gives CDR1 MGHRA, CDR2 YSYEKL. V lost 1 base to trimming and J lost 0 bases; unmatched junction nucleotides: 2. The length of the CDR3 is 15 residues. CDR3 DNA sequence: TGCGCCAGCAGCCAAGGACAGGGCCACCAAGAGACCCAGTACTTC. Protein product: CASSQGQGHQETQYF.

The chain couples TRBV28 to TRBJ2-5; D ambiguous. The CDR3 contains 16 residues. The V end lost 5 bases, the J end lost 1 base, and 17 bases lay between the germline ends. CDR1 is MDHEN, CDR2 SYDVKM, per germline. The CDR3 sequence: CASSRTPSATQETQYF. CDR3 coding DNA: TGTGCCAGCAGTCGAACCCCGTCGGCAACCCAAGAGACCCAGTACTTC.

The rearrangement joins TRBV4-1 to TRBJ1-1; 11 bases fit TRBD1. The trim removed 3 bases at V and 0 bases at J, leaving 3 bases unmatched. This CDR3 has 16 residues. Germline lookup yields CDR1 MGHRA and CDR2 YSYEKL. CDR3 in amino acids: CASSQGQGVMNTEAFF. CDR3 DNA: TGCGCCAGCAGCCAGGGACAGGGGGTTATGAACACTGAAGCTTTCTTT.

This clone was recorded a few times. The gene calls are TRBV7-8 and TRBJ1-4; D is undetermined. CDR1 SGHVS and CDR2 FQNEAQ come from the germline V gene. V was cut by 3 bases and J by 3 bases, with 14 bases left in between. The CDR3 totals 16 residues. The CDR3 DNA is TGTGCCAGCAGCTTGAACCCCATCGCCGCTAATGAAAAACTGTTTTTT. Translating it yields CASSLNPIAANEKLFF.